The rows below give T cell receptor beta chains drawn from one sample of a study of blood T cell repertoires in COVID-19. Produced via immunoSEQ multiplex PCR; TCRdb's table is partial and in-frame only. The sample has hundreds of thousands of clones; 75% to 90% are singletons. The sequenced material came from peripheral blood. These receptors were collected from a woman between 65 and 79 years old with COVID-19, enrolled during active disease. Each CDR3 is given with its conserved first and last residue. The D gene is left open where the match is weak. For some rows the clone size is stated as once, few or many, or as a class when expanded; others skip it.

D gene,V gene,clone size,J gene,CDR3 DNA,CDR3 protein
TRBD1,TRBV12-3/TRBV12-4,NA,TRBJ1-5,TGTGCCAGCCGACAGGGGAGCAATCAGCCCCAGCATTTT,CASRQGSNQPQHF
NA,TRBV5-1,NA,TRBJ2-2,TGCGCCAGCAAGCGTACTTCTAGTTTCAGCGGGGAGCTGTTTTTT,CASKRTSSFSGELFF
TRBD1,TRBV7-8,NA,TRBJ2-7,TGTGCCAGCAGCTTAGGACAGGGAGTCGCCTACGAGCAGTACTTC,CASSLGQGVAYEQYF
NA,TRBV7-7,few,TRBJ2-2,TGTGCCAGCAGCTTAGTTCGGGCCGGGGAGCTGTTTTTT,CASSLVRAGELFF
TRBD2,TRBV19,NA,TRBJ2-2,TGTGCCAGTAGGCGGGGGATAGAAGTCGGCGGGGAGCTGTTTTTT,CASRRGIEVGGELFF
TRBD1,TRBV7-9,NA,TRBJ2-7,TGTGCCAGCAGCTTAGGAGGGGGCAACGAGCAGTACTTC,CASSLGGGNEQYF
NA,TRBV30,NA,TRBJ1-3,TGTGCCTGGAGTAGCTCCCAAACCTCTGGAAACACCATATATTTT,CAWSSSQTSGNTIYF
NA,TRBV29-1,once,TRBJ1-4,TGCAGCGTTGAAATGTCAGGGAATGAAAAACTGTTTTTT,CSVEMSGNEKLFF
NA,TRBV3-1/TRBV3-2,once,TRBJ2-5,TGTGCCAGCAGCTCCTTCGTCGACAGCCAAGAGACCCAGTACTTC,CASSSFVDSQETQYF
NA,TRBV5-1,NA,TRBJ1-1,TGCGCCAGCAGCTTGGTACAGGGACCATCTGAAGCTTTCTTT,CASSLVQGPSEAFF
NA,TRBV4-1,NA,TRBJ2-2,TGCGCCAGCAGCCAACCGGGACGGACTACCACCGGGGAGCTGTTTTTT,CASSQPGRTTTGELFF
NA,TRBV11-2,NA,TRBJ2-2,TGTGCCAGCAGCTTAGATCTTCAGGTGCCTTACACCGGGGAGCTGTTTTTT,CASSLDLQVPYTGELFF
NA,TRBV20-1,NA,TRBJ2-3,TGCAGTGCTGGGGGGTTAGATACGCAGTATTTT,CSAGGLDTQYF
TRBD1,TRBV29-1,NA,TRBJ2-7,TGCAGCGTGAAAACCGGGACAGGGCCCTACGAGCAGTACTTC,CSVKTGTGPYEQYF
TRBD1,TRBV5-1,NA,TRBJ1-6,TGCGCCAGCAGCTATGACAGGGATAATTCACCCCTCCACTTT,CASSYDRDNSPLHF
TRBD1,TRBV6-5,NA,TRBJ1-2,TGTGCCAGCAGTCGCGGACAGGGGACTAACTATGGCTACACCTTC,CASSRGQGTNYGYTF
NA,TRBV10-3,NA,TRBJ1-1,TGTGCCATCACCCTTGAACGGGACACTGAAGCTTTCTTT,CAITLERDTEAFF
NA,TRBV3-1/TRBV3-2,NA,TRBJ2-3,TGTGCCAGCAGCCAAGAAGGTTTTTGGGCCGTGGGAGATACGCAGTATTTT,CASSQEGFWAVGDTQYF
NA,TRBV10-1,NA,TRBJ1-4,TGCGCCGGTTACTCGACAGTTAATGAAAAACTGTTTTTT,CAGYSTVNEKLFF
NA,TRBV13,NA,TRBJ2-7,TGTGCCAGCAGCTTTGGGCAGGGTGGAGACGAGCAGTACTTC,CASSFGQGGDEQYF
NA,TRBV27,NA,TRBJ1-2,TGTGCCAGCGGACCGGAGGGTTTCTATGGCTACACCTTC,CASGPEGFYGYTF
NA,TRBV7-9,NA,TRBJ1-2,TGTGCCAGCAGCTCCCTTTCCGGGACTCGGAATGGCTACACCTTC,CASSSLSGTRNGYTF
NA,TRBV10-2,NA,TRBJ1-6,TGCGCCAGCAGAGTCAACAGGGATACGTCCTATAATTCACCCCTCCACTTT,CASRVNRDTSYNSPLHF
NA,TRBV7-8,NA,TRBJ1-2,TGTGCCAGCAGCTCGCGGACAGCTAACTATGGCTACACCTTC,CASSSRTANYGYTF
NA,TRBV9,NA,TRBJ1-3,TGTGCCAGCAGCGCCATTCCCTCTGGAAACACCATATATTTT,CASSAIPSGNTIYF
TRBD1,TRBV19,NA,TRBJ1-5,TGTGCCAGTAGTATAGGGACAGGGGGAGGCAGCAATCAGCCCCAGCATTTT,CASSIGTGGGSNQPQHF
NA,TRBV14,NA,TRBJ2-7,TGTGCCAGCAGCCAAGAAAGAGAGAGCGAGCAGTACTTC,CASSQERESEQYF
NA,TRBV30,NA,TRBJ2-3,TGTGCCTGGATGACAGGGAGGACGCAGTATTTT,CAWMTGRTQYF
TRBD1,TRBV5-4,NA,TRBJ1-2,TGTGCCAGCAGCTCCAACCAGGGGGCCTATGGCTACACCTTC,CASSSNQGAYGYTF